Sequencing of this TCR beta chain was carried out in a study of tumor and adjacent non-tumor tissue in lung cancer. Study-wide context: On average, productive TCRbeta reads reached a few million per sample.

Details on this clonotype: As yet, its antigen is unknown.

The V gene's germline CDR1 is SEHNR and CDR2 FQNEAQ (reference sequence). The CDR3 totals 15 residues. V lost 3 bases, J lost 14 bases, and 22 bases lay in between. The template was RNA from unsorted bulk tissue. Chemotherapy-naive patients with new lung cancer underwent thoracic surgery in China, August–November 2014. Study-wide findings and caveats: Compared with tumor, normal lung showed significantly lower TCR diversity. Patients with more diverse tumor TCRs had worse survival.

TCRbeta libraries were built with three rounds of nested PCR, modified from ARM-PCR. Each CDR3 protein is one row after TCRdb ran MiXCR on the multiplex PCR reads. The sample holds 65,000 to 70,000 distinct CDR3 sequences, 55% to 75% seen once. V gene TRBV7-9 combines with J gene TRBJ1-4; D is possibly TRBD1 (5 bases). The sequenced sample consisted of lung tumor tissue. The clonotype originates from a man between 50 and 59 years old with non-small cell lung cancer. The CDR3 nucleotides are TGTGCCAGCAGCTTGGACTTAGGGGTCGGGACGACGCTGTTTTTT. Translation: CASSLDLGVGTTLFF.